This T cell receptor (beta chain) derives from a study of Graves' ophthalmopathy and Graves' hyperthyroidism. From RNA, the CDR3 regions of TCR beta chains were amplified and sequenced. The first-round RT-PCR employed HTBI primers together with the Qiagen OneStep RT-PCR kit. A multiplex PCR was then performed as the second round. A single record per CDR3 protein comes from TCRdb applying MiXCR to the multiplex PCR reads. Here the sample spans over a million distinct CDR3 sequences, 36% being singletons. Sequences were obtained from peripheral blood or thyroid tissue (not recorded which). This TCR was sampled from an adult man with Graves' hyperthyroidism.

The CDR3 protein is CASSDDSWETEAFF. DNA for the CDR3: TGTGCCAGCAGTGACGACAGTTGGGAAACTGAAGCTTTCTTT. The chain links TRBV6-5 to TRBJ1-1, with D possibly TRBD1 on 5 matching bases. V lost 5 bases to trimming and J lost 5 bases, with 15 bases between them. CDR3 length: 14 amino acids. Germline CDR1 is MNHEY and CDR2 is SVGAGI.